These 13 T cell receptor beta chains were all obtained from the same sample, sequenced in a study of T-cell reconstitution after alpha-beta-depleted transplantation in children. Unique molecular identifiers were used to barcode this TCRbeta library. Each CDR3 protein is one row after TCRdb ran MiXCR on the PCR reads. This sample has 780,000 or so distinct CDR3 sequences, with about 16% found just once. This specimen was PBMCs, mostly from graft donor cells, taken 360 days after TCRalphabeta/CD19-depleted stem cell transplant. The receptors shown here come from a male patient aged 10-17 years who had a stem cell transplant for acute lymphoblastic leukemia, so the T cells may come from the graft donor.

The gene calls are TRBV5-1 and TRBJ2-5, with D possibly being TRBD1 or TRBD2 (6 bases each). Germline values: CDR1 SGHRS, CDR2 YFSETQ. Trimming left V 3 bases short and J 3 bases short, with 15 bases between. The CDR3 is 15 amino acids. The CDR3: CASSYITGRKETQYF. Written as DNA, the CDR3 is TGCGCCAGCAGCTATATAACAGGGAGGAAAGAGACCCAGTACTTC. The whole variable domain, remainder taken from reference TRBV5-1 and TRBJ2-5, is KAGVTQTPRYLIKTRGQQVTLSCSPISGHRSVSWYQQTPGQGLQFLFEYFSETQRNKGNFPGRFSGRQFSNSRSEMNVSTLELGDSALYLCASSYITGRKETQYFGPGTRLLVL.

CDR3: CASSLATTFTGELFF. CDR3 DNA: TGTGCCAGCAGCTTAGCGACGACGTTCACCGGGGAGCTGTTTTTT. The chain has TRBV7-9 and TRBJ2-2, with D unclear. Germline-derived CDR1 and CDR2 are SEHNR and FQNEAQ (reference sequence). The CDR3 loop spans 15 amino acids. Deletions cut 0 bases from V and 4 bases from J, with 9 bases between.

The V and J genes are TRBV7-8 and TRBJ2-7, with D uncertain. V was clipped by 5 bases and J by 3 bases, with 17 bases between them. The length of the CDR3 is 15 residues. Germline lookup yields CDR1 SGHVS and CDR2 FQNEAQ. CDR3 protein: CASSLIGGILYEQYF. The CDR3 nucleotides read TGTGCCAGCAGCCTAATTGGCGGTATCCTCTACGAGCAGTACTTC.

This clonotype occurred a few times. V is TRBV4-3 and J is TRBJ2-2, with 7 bases that match TRBD2. This CDR3 contains 16 residues. V was pared by 0 bases and J by 0 bases, with 1 base of the junction left unmatched. Germline CDR1 is LGHNA and CDR2 is YSLEER. The CDR3 sequence: CASSQDLAANTGELFF. CDR3 coding DNA: TGCGCCAGCAGCCAAGATCTAGCGGCGAACACCGGGGAGCTGTTTTTT.

This clonotype was counted a few times. The J gene is TRBJ2-1, the V gene TRBV10-3, with 7 bases that match TRBD1. The V segment lost 2 bases and the J segment 8 bases; nucleotides outside the gene matches: 12. The CDR3 covers 16 residues. CDR1 and CDR2 from the germline V gene are ENHRY and SYGVKD. CDR3 coding DNA: TGTGCCATCAGTGAGGGCTATAGACAGGGCGTGGATGAGCAGTTCTTC. Translating gives CAISEGYRQGVDEQFF.

This clonotype was found many times. The genes are TRBV6-1 and TRBJ1-5; D is ambiguous. The CDR3 contains 14 residues. V shed 6 bases and J shed 4 bases, with 13 bases lying between them. In germline, CDR1 is MNHNS, CDR2 SASEGT. CDR3 in amino acids: CASSPTLSNQPQHF. The CDR3 region has the DNA TGTGCCAGCAGCCCTACCTTATCGAATCAGCCCCAGCATTTT.

This clonotype is a singleton in its sample. This chain joins TRBV20-1 and TRBJ1-1, with D hard to call. The germline CDR1 and CDR2 sequences are DFQATT and SNEGSKA (reference sequence). The CDR3 is 14 residues long. Trimming cost V 3 bases and J 3 bases, with 14 bases left between them. The CDR3 nucleotides read TGCAGTGCTAGTTGGGTGAATGGGGACACTGAAGCTTTCTTT. It translates to CSASWVNGDTEAFF.

This clonotype was counted a single time. The rearrangement joins TRBV12-3 or TRBV12-4 to TRBJ2-5, with 12 positions matching TRBD2. Trimming cost V 7 bases and J 7 bases; bases outside gene matches: 7. CDR3 length equals 14 residues. CDR3 sequence (DNA): TGTGCCAGCACGCTAGCGGGAGGGCCCGGGACCCAGTACTTC. Its translation: CASTLAGGPGTQYF.

V and J are TRBV5-1 and TRBJ2-4, with 11 bases that match TRBD1. Germline loops: CDR1 SGHRS, CDR2 YFSETQ. V shed 4 bases and J 8 bases; nucleotides not matched to a gene: 5. This CDR3 has 14 residues. The DNA for the CDR3 is TGCGCCAGCAGCCCAGGACAGGGGGCACACATTCAGTACTTC. This sequence encodes CASSPGQGAHIQYF. The whole variable domain, filled in from reference TRBV5-1 and TRBJ2-4, reads KAGVTQTPRYLIKTRGQQVTLSCSPISGHRSVSWYQQTPGQGLQFLFEYFSETQRNKGNFPGRFSGRQFSNSRSEMNVSTLELGDSALYLCASSPGQGAHIQYFGAGTRLSVL.

The chain joins TRBV4-1 to TRBJ2-7, with 11 bases lining up with TRBD1. CDR1 is MGHRA, CDR2 YSYEKL, per germline. The junction had 4 bases not matched to a gene; V was cut back by 0 bases and J by 6 bases. The CDR3 runs to 15 residues. CDR3 in amino acids: CASSQEAGTGGEQYF. CDR3 nucleotides: TGCGCCAGCAGCCAAGAGGCCGGGACAGGGGGCGAGCAGTACTTC.

This clonotype was counted only a few times. CDR3 nucleotide sequence: TGTGCCTGGGAGACTGCGACCGAGCAGTACTTC. Protein product: CAWETATEQYF. The chain couples TRBV30 to TRBJ2-7, with D unresolved. Germline CDR1 GTSNPN, CDR2 SVGIG (reference sequence). V lost 5 bases and J lost 6, with 11 bases in between. The CDR3 contains 11 residues.

This chain connects TRBV20-1 to TRBJ2-7; 7 bases map to TRBD2. Looked up from germline, CDR1 is DFQATT and CDR2 is SNEGSKA (reference sequence). V was pared by 3 bases and J by 2 bases, with 13 bases of the junction left unmatched. This CDR3 spans 16 amino acids. The CDR3 reads CSARDPEGLAAYEQYF. In nucleotides, the CDR3 is TGCAGTGCTAGGGACCCCGAGGGTCTAGCGGCCTACGAGCAGTACTTC.

This clonotype was recorded many times. CDR3 DNA: TGCGCCAGCAGCCCCATGACTAGCGGGAGTTACGAGCAGTACTTC. Its translation is CASSPMTSGSYEQYF. The chain has TRBV5-1 and TRBJ2-7; TRBD2 matches 12 bases. The CDR3 is 15 amino acids. V was pared by 4 bases and J by 4 bases, with 6 bases of the junction left unmatched. In germline, CDR1 is SGHRS, CDR2 YFSETQ.